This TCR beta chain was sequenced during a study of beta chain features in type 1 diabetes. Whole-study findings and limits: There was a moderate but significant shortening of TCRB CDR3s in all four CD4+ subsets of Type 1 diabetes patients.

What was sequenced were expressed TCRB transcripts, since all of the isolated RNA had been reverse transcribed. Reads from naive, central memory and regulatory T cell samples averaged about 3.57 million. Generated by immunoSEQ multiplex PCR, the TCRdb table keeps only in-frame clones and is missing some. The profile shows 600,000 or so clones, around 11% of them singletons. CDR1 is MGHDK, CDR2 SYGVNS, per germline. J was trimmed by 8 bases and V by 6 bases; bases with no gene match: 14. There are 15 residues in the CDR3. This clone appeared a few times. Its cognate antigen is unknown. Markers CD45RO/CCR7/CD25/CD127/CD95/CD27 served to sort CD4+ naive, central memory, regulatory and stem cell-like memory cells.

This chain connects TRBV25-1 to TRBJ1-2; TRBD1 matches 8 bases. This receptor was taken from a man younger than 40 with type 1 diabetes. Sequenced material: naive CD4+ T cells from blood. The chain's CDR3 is CASSPDFRGLRGYTF. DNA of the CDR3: TGTGCCAGCAGCCCAGATTTCAGGGGGCTGAGAGGCTACACCTTC.